A selection of T cell receptor beta chains follows, all from one sample in a study of memory CD4+ T cells and cytomegalovirus serostatus. Clones were sequenced by immunoSEQ multiplex PCR, and TCRdb holds only the in-frame ones, with some missing. The sample consists of tens of thousands of clones, 60% to 85% of them appearing once. Sequencing was carried out using memory CD4+ T cells from blood. The receptors stem from an adult in good health and CMV-seropositive. Each CDR3 is given with its conserved first and last residue. D genes are given only for firm matches. Some rows mark clone size as missing; the rest say once, few, many or name a class of expanded clone.

>16|TRBV9|TRBJ2-5|TRBD2|NA
CASSVGPLAFQETQYF
TGTGCCAGCAGCGTAGGGCCACTAGCGTTCCAAGAGACCCAGTACTTC
>13|TRBV6-1|TRBJ1-1|TRBD1|NA
CASSFTGVTEAFF
TGTGCCAGCAGTTTTACAGGGGTCACTGAAGCTTTCTTT
>16|TRBV10-3|TRBJ2-3|TRBD1|NA
CAISESAGGRTDTQYF
TGTGCCATCAGTGAGTCGGCAGGGGGCCGGACAGATACGCAGTATTTT
>12|TRBV6-5|TRBJ1-1|TRBD1|NA
CASSRGTAEAFF
TGTGCCAGCAGTCGAGGGACAGCAGAAGCTTTCTTT
>14|TRBV9|TRBJ2-5|TRBD1|few
CASSVEGTGEIQYF
TGTGCCAGCAGCGTAGAAGGGACAGGGGAGATCCAGTACTTC
>13|TRBV2|TRBJ1-4|NA|NA
CASSEALLAPGTF
TGTGCCAGCAGTGAAGCGCTCCTTGCGCCCGGAACTTTT
>14|TRBV29-1|TRBJ1-2|NA|NA
CSVVREDSNYGYTF
TGCAGCGTGGTAAGAGAGGACAGTAACTATGGCTACACCTTC
>14|TRBV5-6|TRBJ2-7|NA|NA
CASSSRTGRYEQYF
TGTGCCAGCAGCTCCCGGACCGGCCGCTACGAGCAGTACTTC
>16|TRBV7-2|TRBJ1-1|NA|medium-sized
CASSLVPGGLNTEAFF
TGTGCCAGCAGCTTAGTTCCCGGGGGGTTAAACACTGAAGCTTTCTTT
>13|TRBV6-1|TRBJ1-6|NA|NA
CASSPAGTGALHF
TGTGCCAGCAGCCCCGCCGGGACCGGGGCCCTCCACTTT
>13|TRBV28|TRBJ1-1|NA|NA
CASSAPVDTEAFF
TGTGCCAGCAGTGCCCCGGTTGACACTGAAGCTTTCTTT
>14|TRBV28|TRBJ1-1|NA|NA
CASTPRGKNTEAFF
TGTGCCAGCACTCCTCGGGGGAAGAACACTGAAGCTTTCTTT
>14|TRBV19|TRBJ2-1|TRBD2|few
CASSMRGGRDEQFF
TGTGCCAGTAGTATGCGGGGGGGCCGGGATGAGCAGTTCTTC
>14|TRBV7-9|TRBJ1-1|NA|NA
CASSWGSVNTEAFF
TGTGCCAGCAGCTGGGGGTCAGTGAACACTGAAGCTTTCTTT
>14|TRBV6-1|TRBJ2-5|NA|NA
CASSDWANQETQYF
TGTGCCAGCAGTGATTGGGCGAACCAAGAGACCCAGTACTTC
>13|TRBV4-3|TRBJ2-7|NA|NA
CASSQDHGREQYF
TGCGCCAGCAGCCAAGATCATGGGAGAGAGCAGTACTTC
>14|TRBV6-5|TRBJ2-7|TRBD1|NA
CASSLGDSSYEQYF
TGTGCCAGCAGTCTAGGGGACAGCTCCTACGAGCAGTACTTC
>18|TRBV4-2|TRBJ1-3|NA|once
CASSQDALSADGGNTIYF
TGTGCCAGCAGCCAAGATGCTCTCTCCGCCGACGGTGGAAACACCATATATTTT
>15|TRBV27|TRBJ2-1|NA|once
CASSLVGFLKNEQFF
TGTGCCAGCAGTTTAGTGGGGTTTCTTAAAAATGAGCAGTTCTTC
>17|TRBV15|TRBJ2-7|TRBD1|NA
CATSKYERGQIYYEQYF
TGTGCCACCAGCAAGTACGAAAGGGGACAGATATACTACGAGCAGTACTTC
>15|TRBV5-1|TRBJ1-6|NA|NA
CASSRGGANNSPLHF
TGCGCCAGCAGCAGAGGCGGGGCTAATAATTCACCCCTCCACTTT
>14|TRBV5-1|TRBJ2-5|NA|NA
CASSLGDWDSTQYF
TGCGCCAGCAGCCTGGGTGACTGGGATTCGACCCAGTACTTC
>12|TRBV5-1|TRBJ1-1|TRBD1|NA
CASGTGETEAFF
TGCGCCAGCGGGACAGGGGAGACTGAAGCTTTCTTT
>15|TRBV7-2|TRBJ2-4|NA|few
CASSSTALIRDIQYF
TGTGCCAGCAGCTCGACTGCATTGATTCGAGACATTCAGTACTTC
>16|TRBV10-3|TRBJ2-5|TRBD2|few
CAISSRGAGGVETQYF
TGTGCCATCAGCTCCCGAGGGGCGGGGGGGGTAGAGACCCAGTACTTC
>14|TRBV19|TRBJ1-2|TRBD1|NA
CASRRTGDIYGYTF
TGTGCCAGTAGGAGGACAGGAGACATTTATGGCTACACCTTC
>13|TRBV7-2|TRBJ2-7|NA|NA
CASSPGARYEQYF
TGTGCCAGCAGCCCAGGAGCTAGGTACGAGCAGTACTTC
>16|TRBV27|TRBJ1-1|NA|NA
CASSPGRVLKDTEAFF
TGTGCCAGCAGCCCCGGCAGGGTATTGAAGGACACTGAAGCTTTCTTT
>16|TRBV21-1|TRBJ2-1|NA|NA
CASSPDGGGDYNEQFF
TGTGCCAGCTCCCCCGACGGCGGGGGGGACTACAATGAGCAGTTCTTC
>18|TRBV29-1|TRBJ2-4|TRBD2|few
CSVLPGGVTSVFKNIQYF
TGCAGCGTCCTTCCTGGGGGGGTAACTAGTGTTTTCAAAAACATTCAGTACTTC
>12|TRBV7-9|TRBJ2-7|NA|NA
CASSLSGYEQYF
TGTGCCAGCAGCCTTAGCGGCTACGAGCAGTACTTC
>16|TRBV28|TRBJ2-1|TRBD2|NA
CASSPPGLAGGNEQFF
TGTGCCAGCAGTCCCCCGGGACTAGCGGGAGGGAATGAGCAGTTCTTC
>14|TRBV30|TRBJ1-5|NA|NA
CAWSRGASNQPQHF
TGTGCCTGGAGTCGAGGGGCCAGCAATCAGCCCCAGCATTTT
>14|TRBV6-1|TRBJ2-2|TRBD1|NA
CASSARQGAGELFF
TGTGCCAGCAGTGCTCGACAGGGGGCCGGAGAGCTGTTTTTT
>15|TRBV6-5|TRBJ2-7|NA|NA
CASSYSGTQTYEQYF
TGTGCCAGCAGTTACTCCGGGACCCAAACCTACGAGCAGTACTTC